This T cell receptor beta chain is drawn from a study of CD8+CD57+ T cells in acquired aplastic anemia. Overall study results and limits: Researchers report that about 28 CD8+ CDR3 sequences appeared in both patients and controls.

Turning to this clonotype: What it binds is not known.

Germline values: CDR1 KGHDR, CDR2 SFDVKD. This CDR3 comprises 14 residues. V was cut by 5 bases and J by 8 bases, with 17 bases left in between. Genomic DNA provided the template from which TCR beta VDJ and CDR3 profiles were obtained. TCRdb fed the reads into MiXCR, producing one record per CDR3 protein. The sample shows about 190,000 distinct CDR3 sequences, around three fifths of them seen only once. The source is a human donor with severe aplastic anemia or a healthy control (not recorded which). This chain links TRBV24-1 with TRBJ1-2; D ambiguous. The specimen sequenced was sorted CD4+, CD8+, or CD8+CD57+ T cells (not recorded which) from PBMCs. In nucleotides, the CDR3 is TGTGCCACCAGTGCATCTGATGGGAATAGCGGCTACACCTTC. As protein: CATSASDGNSGYTF.